Following are 21 T cell receptor beta chains from one sample sequenced in a study of blood T cell repertoires in COVID-19. Using immunoSEQ multiplex PCR, the repertoire was profiled, and TCRdb retains in-frame clones only, with some absent. The sample holds about 250,000 clones, 85% to 90% seen once. The sample comprised PBMCs or T cells enriched from blood (not recorded which). The receptors stem from a man aged 40-50 years who had recovered from COVID-19.

This chain uses TRBV6-1 with TRBJ1-3, with 9 bases aligning to TRBD1. Trimming removed 4 bases from V and 1 base from J; junction bases left unmatched: 8. The CDR3 consists of 17 residues. In germline, CDR1 is MNHNS, CDR2 SASEGT. The CDR3 nucleotides are TGTGCCAGCAGTGGGATCACAGGGGGCGCTTCTGGAAACACCATATATTTT. Protein product: CASSGITGGASGNTIYF.

The chain carries TRBV7-6 and TRBJ1-1; possibly TRBD1 for D (5 bases). The V and J ends lost 5 bases and 5 bases respectively, with 6 bases between them. This CDR3 comprises 11 residues. Germline-derived CDR1 and CDR2 are SGHVS and FNYEAQ. For the CDR3, the DNA is TGTGCCAGCAGCCCAGGGACTGAAGCTTTCTTT. It translates to CASSPGTEAFF.

As concerns this clone: At one boundary the junction diverges from the germline segment, which might be a read error. The chain employs TRBV28 and TRBJ1-1, with D possibly matching TRBD1 (6 bases). The V gene's germline CDR1 is MDHEN and CDR2 SYDVKM. CDR3 size: 11 residues. Written as DNA, the CDR3 is TGTGCCAGCAGTTCTCTATCAGGGGTTCTCTTT. Protein product: CASSSLSGVLF.

Here the CDR3 reads CASSLVQGALSPLHF. In DNA form, the CDR3 reads TGTGCCAGCAGCTTGGTGCAGGGGGCTCTTTCACCCCTCCACTTT. The chain combines TRBV5-8 with TRBJ1-6; 8 bases fit TRBD1. CDR1 and CDR2 (germline): SGHTS, YDEGEE. After removal of 0 bases from V and 9 bases from J, the junction contained 5 bases not matched to a gene. This CDR3 comprises 15 residues.

This sequence joins TRBV11-3 and TRBJ2-7; TRBD2 is a possible D gene (5 bases). Between the trimmed V and J ends, which lost 0 bases and 6 bases, there was a span of 9 bases. Germline V gene sequence: CDR1 SGHNT, CDR2 YENEEA. The CDR3 spans 13 residues. For the CDR3, the DNA is TGTGCCAGCAGCTTAGAAGTTGGAGGCGAGCAGTACTTC. It yields the protein CASSLEVGGEQYF.

The chain employs TRBV19 and TRBJ1-5; no reliable D call. Germline V CDR1 and CDR2: LNHDA, SQIVND (reference sequence). Deletions cut 8 bases from V and 6 bases from J, with 23 bases between. The CDR3 covers 16 residues. CDR3 protein: CASSSMSEGNGQPQHF. The CDR3 nucleotides read TGTGCCAGTTCCTCTATGTCCGAGGGAAACGGTCAGCCCCAGCATTTT.

J is TRBJ1-5 and V is TRBV28, with a weak D call TRBD1 (6 bases). Trimming took off 6 bases at V and 0 bases at J, with 12 bases between the two ends. This CDR3 has 15 amino acids. Germline V CDR1 and CDR2: MDHEN, SYDVKM. DNA for the CDR3: TGTGCCAGCAGCCCGAGGGGGAATAGCAATCAGCCCCAGCATTTT. Its translation: CASSPRGNSNQPQHF.

This chain links TRBV30 with TRBJ1-1; no clear D. CDR1 and CDR2 (germline): GTSNPN, SVGIG (reference sequence). V lost 4 bases and J 11 bases, leaving 17 bases between the germline ends. This CDR3 has 12 amino acids. The chain's CDR3 is CAWTLVGPWAFF. The CDR3 bases are TGTGCCTGGACCCTGGTTGGCCCCTGGGCTTTCTTT.

The chain carries TRBV19 and TRBJ1-3; no definite D call. Deletions cut 4 bases from V and 0 bases from J, with 7 bases between. This CDR3 comprises 14 residues. Germline V CDR1 and CDR2: LNHDA, SQIVND (reference sequence). The CDR3, as DNA: TGTGCCAGTAGTACCCAGGTCTCTGGAAACACCATATATTTT. Translating it yields CASSTQVSGNTIYF. Complete variable domain (other parts from reference TRBV19 and TRBJ1-3): DGGITQSPKYLFRKEGQNVTLSCEQNLNHDAMYWYRQDPGQGLRLIYYSQIVNDFQKGDIAEGYSVSREKKESFPLTVTSAQKNPTAFYLCASSTQVSGNTIYFGEGSWLTVV.

This clone is termed medium-sized (0.01 to 0.1%). This chain links TRBV13 with TRBJ2-3; 9 positions match TRBD1. With V trimmed by 5 bases and J by 4 bases, 4 bases remained unmatched. Looked up from germline, CDR1 is PRHDT and CDR2 is FYEKMQ (reference sequence). This CDR3 region has 14 residues. CDR3 residues: CASSGGTGPDTQYF. Here the CDR3 DNA reads TGTGCCAGCAGCGGAGGGACAGGGCCAGATACGCAGTATTTT.

This chain uses TRBV10-3 with TRBJ1-1, with 10 bases matching TRBD1. Unmatched junction bases numbered 2, after V lost 5 bases and J lost 2 bases. This CDR3 has 14 residues. Germline CDR1 ENHRY, CDR2 SYGVKD. CDR3 coding DNA: TGTGCCATCAGTAGGGACAGGGGAAACACTGAAGCTTTCTTT. It is translated as CAISRDRGNTEAFF.

This clone has just a few counts. J is TRBJ1-2 and V is TRBV5-8, with a weak D call TRBD1 (6 bases). This CDR3 is built from 15 residues. CDR1 and CDR2 (germline): SGHTS, YDEGEE. V was trimmed by 0 bases and J by 2 bases, leaving 11 bases between them. CDR3 amino acids: CASSLGGRGNYGYTF. CDR3 bases: TGTGCCAGCAGCTTGGGCGGCAGGGGAAACTATGGCTACACCTTC.

The V gene is TRBV29-1, the J gene TRBJ1-3; the D gene is possibly TRBD1 (6 bases). This CDR3 has 15 amino acids. CDR1 SQVTM and CDR2 ANQGSEA come from the germline V gene. V lost 4 bases to trimming and J lost 0 bases, with 13 bases between them. CDR3 in DNA: TGCAGCGTTGCTTTACAGGGCTACTCTGGAAACACCATATATTTT. It specifies CSVALQGYSGNTIYF.

The gene calls are TRBV11-2 and TRBJ2-1; 9 bases are shared with TRBD2. The CDR3 extends over 15 amino acids. Unmatched junction bases numbered 5, after V lost 2 bases and J lost 6 bases. CDR1 is SGHAT, CDR2 FQNNGV, per germline. Here the CDR3 DNA reads TGTGCCAGCAGCTTATTACGAGCGGGGGGCAATGAGCAGTTCTTC. This codes for CASSLLRAGGNEQFF.

V is TRBV7-2 and J is TRBJ2-2, with 9 bases aligning to TRBD2. The CDR3 consists of 16 residues. J gave up 4 bases and V 1 base, and 4 bases lay outside the gene matches. Germline V gene lookup returns CDR1 SGHTA and CDR2 FQGNSA. The CDR3 reads CASSLGAGGATGELFF. The CDR3 nucleotides read TGTGCCAGCAGCTTAGGAGCGGGGGGCGCCACCGGGGAGCTGTTTTTT.

The V gene is TRBV10-3, the J gene TRBJ1-2, with D perhaps TRBD1 (6 bases). V shed 6 bases and J shed 5 bases, with 16 bases lying between them. Germline V CDR1 and CDR2: ENHRY, SYGVKD. This CDR3 is built from 14 residues. The CDR3 DNA reads as TGTGCCATCAGCGGACAGCTCGAGGGGTATGGCTACACCTTC. This translates into CAISGQLEGYGYTF.

About this clone itself: An end of the junction differs from the germline gene, which may be a read error. The CDR3 region is CASSSTTGSSYNEQFF. The CDR3, as DNA: TGTGCTAGCAGCTCCACGACAGGGAGCTCCTACAATGAGCAGTTCTTC. V gene TRBV7-7 combines with J gene TRBJ2-1; 7 nucleotides match TRBD1. This CDR3 has 16 residues. Germline CDR1 reads SSHAT; CDR2 reads FNYEAQ (reference sequence). The whole variable domain, filled in from reference TRBV7-7 and TRBJ2-1, reads GAGVSQSPRYKVTKRGQDVTLRCDPISSHATLYWYQQALGQGPEFLTYFNYEAQPDKSGLPSDRFSAERPEGSISTLTIQRTEQRDSAMYRCASSSTTGSSYNEQFFGPGTRLTVL.

This clone was seen only once. The chain carries TRBV30 and TRBJ2-1; TRBD2 is a possible D gene (6 bases). The CDR3 covers 15 residues. Trimming took 4 bases from V and 2 from J, leaving 15 bases between them. Germline V gene data show CDR1 as GTSNPN and CDR2 as SVGIG (reference sequence). CDR3 sequence: CAWKGRPITYNEQFF. CDR3 nucleotides: TGTGCCTGGAAGGGGAGGCCTATTACCTACAATGAGCAGTTCTTC.

J is TRBJ2-2 and V is TRBV18, with 9 bases that match TRBD1. The CDR3 covers 15 residues. Germline V CDR1 and CDR2: KGHSH, LQKENI. Trimming removed 4 bases from V and 7 bases from J; junction bases left unmatched: 7. CDR3 region: CASSLRTGDRGELFF. CDR3 nucleotides: TGTGCCAGCTCACTTCGGACAGGGGATCGCGGGGAGCTGTTTTTT.

This rearrangement joins TRBV19 to TRBJ2-1, with 8 bases that match TRBD2. This CDR3 contains 15 residues. In germline, CDR1 is LNHDA, CDR2 SQIVND (reference sequence). V shed 6 bases, J shed 3 bases, and the junction held 7 bases outside the gene matches. As DNA, the CDR3 is TGTGCCAGTAGCACCGCGGGGGGAAGCTACAATGAGCAGTTCTTC. Translation: CASSTAGGSYNEQFF.

CDR3 DNA: TGTGCCAGTAGTAAGCGGGGGTACAGGGGGCCGTTCAATGAGCAGTTCTTC. Translating gives CASSKRGYRGPFNEQFF. The V call is TRBV19, the J call TRBJ2-1; the D gene is possibly TRBD1 (9 bases). The germline gives CDR1 LNHDA, CDR2 SQIVND (reference sequence). This CDR3 is 17 amino acids long. V shed 4 bases and J shed 6 bases, with 22 bases lying between them.